The clone carrying this T cell receptor beta chain was counted only a few times. This sample was taken from a study of blood T cells in healthy people across ages. Trimming pared 3 bases from V and 2 bases from J, leaving 9 bases between. The CDR3 runs to 14 residues. The authors ran a second PCR of about 6 to 11 cycles using a sample-barcoded 5' primer and a J-beta primer mix. One entry per CDR3 protein results from TCRdb running MiXCR on the 5' RACE reads. This repertoire shows hundreds of thousands of distinct CDR3 sequences, around 48% found once; its top ten account for about an eighth. The receptor's source is a man aged 25 to 45 in good health. The sample consisted of blood. This sequence joins TRBV12-3 or TRBV12-4 and TRBJ2-3; D may be TRBD2 (5 bases). CDR3 coding DNA: TGTGCCAGCAGTTTTTTACGGGACACAGATACGCAGTATTTT. It encodes CASSFLRDTDTQYF.